Included here is one T cell receptor beta chain sequence, with context. TCRdb's copy holds only in-frame clones and misses some; the assay was immunoSEQ multiplex PCR. The profile shows approximately 40,000 clones, about nine tenths of them singletons. The data belong to a study of T cell changes during pregnancy in multiple sclerosis. The germline V gene has CDR1 SNHLY and CDR2 FYNNEI. Trimming pared 3 bases from V and 8 bases from J, leaving 10 bases between. This CDR3 is 12 amino acids long. Sequencing used CD4+ T cells from peripheral blood mononuclear cells, obtained in the third trimester of pregnancy. The receptor was isolated from a female donor in good health, enrolled as a control in a pregnancy study. The chain employs TRBV2 and TRBJ1-2; no definite D call. This chain's CDR3 is CASSESHQGYTF. As DNA, the CDR3 is TGTGCCAGCAGTGAGTCCCACCAGGGCTACACCTTC. Filled out from reference TRBV2 and TRBJ1-2, the complete variable domain reads EPEVTQTPSHQVTQMGQEVILRCVPISNHLYFYWYRQILGQKVEFLVSFYNNEISEKSEIFDDQFSVERPDGSNFTLKIRSTKLEDSAMYFCASSESHQGYTFGSGTRLTVV.